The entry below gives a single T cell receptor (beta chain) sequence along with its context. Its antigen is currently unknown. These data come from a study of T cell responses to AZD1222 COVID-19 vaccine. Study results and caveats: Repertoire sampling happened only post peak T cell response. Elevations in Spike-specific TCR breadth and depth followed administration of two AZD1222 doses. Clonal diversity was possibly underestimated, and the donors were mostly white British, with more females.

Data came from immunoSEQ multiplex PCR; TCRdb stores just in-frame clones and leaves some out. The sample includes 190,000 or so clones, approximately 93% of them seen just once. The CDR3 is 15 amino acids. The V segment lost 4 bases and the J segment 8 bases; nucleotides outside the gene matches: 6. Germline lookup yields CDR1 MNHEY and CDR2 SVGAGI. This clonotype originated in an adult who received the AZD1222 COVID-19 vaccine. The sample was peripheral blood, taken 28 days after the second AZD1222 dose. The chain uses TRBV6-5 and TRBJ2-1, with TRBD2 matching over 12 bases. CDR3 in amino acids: CASSLASGGAYEQFF. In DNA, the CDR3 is TGTGCCAGCAGTTTGGCTAGCGGGGGGGCCTATGAGCAGTTCTTC.